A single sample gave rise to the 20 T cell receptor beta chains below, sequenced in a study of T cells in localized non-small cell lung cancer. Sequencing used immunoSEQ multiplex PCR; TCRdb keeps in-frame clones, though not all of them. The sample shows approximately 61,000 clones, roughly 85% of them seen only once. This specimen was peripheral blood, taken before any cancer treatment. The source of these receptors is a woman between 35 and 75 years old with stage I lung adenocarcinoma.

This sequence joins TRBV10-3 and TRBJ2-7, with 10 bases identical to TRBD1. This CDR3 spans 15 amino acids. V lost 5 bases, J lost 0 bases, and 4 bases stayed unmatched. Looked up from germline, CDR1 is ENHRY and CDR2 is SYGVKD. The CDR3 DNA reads TGTGCCATCAGTATAAGGACAGGGGGCTCCTACGAGCAGTACTTC. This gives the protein CAISIRTGGSYEQYF.

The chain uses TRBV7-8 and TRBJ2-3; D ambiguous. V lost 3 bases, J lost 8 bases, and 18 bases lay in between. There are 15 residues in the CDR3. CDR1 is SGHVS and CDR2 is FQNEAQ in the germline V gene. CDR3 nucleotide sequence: TGTGCCAGCAGCTTCTCCGGGCATTCTCCGGGTACGCAGTATTTT. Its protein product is CASSFSGHSPGTQYF.

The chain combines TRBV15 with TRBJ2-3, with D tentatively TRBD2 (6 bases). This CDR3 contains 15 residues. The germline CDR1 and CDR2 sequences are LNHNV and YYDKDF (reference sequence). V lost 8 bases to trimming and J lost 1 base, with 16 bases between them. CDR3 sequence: CATALRGGRTDTQYF. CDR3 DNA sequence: TGTGCCACCGCGTTGAGGGGAGGTCGCACAGATACGCAGTATTTT.

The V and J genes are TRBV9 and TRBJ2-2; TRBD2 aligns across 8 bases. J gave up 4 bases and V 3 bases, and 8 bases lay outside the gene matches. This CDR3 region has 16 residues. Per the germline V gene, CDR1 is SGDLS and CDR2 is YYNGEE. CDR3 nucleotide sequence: TGTGCCAGCAGCGCTGCCGGGGGGGCCGGCACCGGGGAGCTGTTTTTT. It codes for CASSAAGGAGTGELFF. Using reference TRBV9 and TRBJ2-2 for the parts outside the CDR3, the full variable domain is DSGVTQTPKHLITATGQRVTLRCSPRSGDLSVYWYQQSLDQGLQFLIQYYNGEERAKGNILERFSAQQFPDLHSELNLSSLELGDSALYFCASSAAGGAGTGELFFGEGSRLTVL.

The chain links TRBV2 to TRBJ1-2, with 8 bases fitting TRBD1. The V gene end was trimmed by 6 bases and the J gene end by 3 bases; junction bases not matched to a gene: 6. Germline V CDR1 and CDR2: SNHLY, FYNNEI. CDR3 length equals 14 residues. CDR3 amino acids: CASSPGGWDYGYTF. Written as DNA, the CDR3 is TGTGCCAGCAGCCCAGGGGGCTGGGACTATGGCTACACCTTC.

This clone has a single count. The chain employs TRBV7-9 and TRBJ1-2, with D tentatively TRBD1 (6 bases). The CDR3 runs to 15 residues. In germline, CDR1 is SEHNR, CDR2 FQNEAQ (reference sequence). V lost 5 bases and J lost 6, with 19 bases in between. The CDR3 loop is CASSPTGIIIHGYTF. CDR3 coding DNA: TGTGCCAGCAGCCCCACAGGGATCATCATCCATGGCTACACCTTC.

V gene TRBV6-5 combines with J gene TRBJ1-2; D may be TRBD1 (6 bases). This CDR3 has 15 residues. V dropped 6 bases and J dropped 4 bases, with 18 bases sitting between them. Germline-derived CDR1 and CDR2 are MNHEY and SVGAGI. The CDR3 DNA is TGTGCCAGCAGGTACCAGGGGCGCACCTCCTATGGCTACACCTTC. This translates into CASRYQGRTSYGYTF.

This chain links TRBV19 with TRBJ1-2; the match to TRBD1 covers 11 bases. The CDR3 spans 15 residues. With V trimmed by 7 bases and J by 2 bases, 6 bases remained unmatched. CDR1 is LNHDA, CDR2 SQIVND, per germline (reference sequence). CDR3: CASTDRDRGNYGYTF. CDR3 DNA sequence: TGTGCCAGTACCGACCGGGACAGGGGGAACTATGGCTACACCTTC.

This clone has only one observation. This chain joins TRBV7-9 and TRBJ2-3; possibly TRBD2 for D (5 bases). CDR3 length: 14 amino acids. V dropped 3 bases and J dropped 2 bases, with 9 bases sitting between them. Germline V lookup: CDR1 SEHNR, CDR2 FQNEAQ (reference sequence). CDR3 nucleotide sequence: TGTGCCAGCAGCTTCTCACGGGACACAGATACGCAGTATTTT. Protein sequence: CASSFSRDTDTQYF.

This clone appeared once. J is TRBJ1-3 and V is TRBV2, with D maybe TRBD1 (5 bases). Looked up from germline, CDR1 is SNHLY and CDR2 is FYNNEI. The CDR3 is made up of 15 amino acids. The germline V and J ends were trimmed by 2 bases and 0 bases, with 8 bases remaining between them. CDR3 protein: CASSEIGASGNTIYF. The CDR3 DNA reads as TGTGCCAGCAGTGAAATCGGGGCCTCTGGAAACACCATATATTTT. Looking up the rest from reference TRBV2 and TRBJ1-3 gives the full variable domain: EPEVTQTPSHQVTQMGQEVILRCVPISNHLYFYWYRQILGQKVEFLVSFYNNEISEKSEIFDDQFSVERPDGSNFTLKIRSTKLEDSAMYFCASSEIGASGNTIYFGEGSWLTVV.

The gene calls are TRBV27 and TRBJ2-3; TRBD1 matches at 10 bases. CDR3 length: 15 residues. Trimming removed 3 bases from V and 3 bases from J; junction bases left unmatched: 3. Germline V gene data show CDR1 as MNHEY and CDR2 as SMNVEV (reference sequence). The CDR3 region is CASSFRQGATDTQYF. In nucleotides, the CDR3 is TGTGCCAGCAGTTTCAGACAGGGGGCTACAGATACGCAGTATTTT.

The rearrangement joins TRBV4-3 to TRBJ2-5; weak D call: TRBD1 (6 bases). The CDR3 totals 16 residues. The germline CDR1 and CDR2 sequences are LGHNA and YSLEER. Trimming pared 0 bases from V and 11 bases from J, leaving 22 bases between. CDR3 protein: CASSQDRTQGLWEQYF. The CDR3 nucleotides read TGCGCCAGCAGCCAAGACCGTACACAGGGTCTTTGGGAGCAGTACTTC.

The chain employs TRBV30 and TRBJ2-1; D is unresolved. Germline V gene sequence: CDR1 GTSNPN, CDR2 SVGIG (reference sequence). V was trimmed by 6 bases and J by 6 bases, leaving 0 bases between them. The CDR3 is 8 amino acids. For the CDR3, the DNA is TGTGCCTGCAATGAGCAGTTCTTC. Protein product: CACNEQFF. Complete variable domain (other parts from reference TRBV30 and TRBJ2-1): SQTIHQWPATLVQPVGSPLSLECTVEGTSNPNLYWYRQAAGRGLQLLFYSVGIGQISSEVPQNLSASRPQDRQFILSSKKLLLSDSGFYLCACNEQFFGPGTRLTVL.

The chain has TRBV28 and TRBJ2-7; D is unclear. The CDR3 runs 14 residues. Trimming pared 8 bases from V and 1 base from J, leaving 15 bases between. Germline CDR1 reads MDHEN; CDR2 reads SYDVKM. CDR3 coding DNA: TGTGCCAGCGGGTCTTCGGTACAATCCTACGAGCAGTACTTC. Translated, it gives CASGSSVQSYEQYF.

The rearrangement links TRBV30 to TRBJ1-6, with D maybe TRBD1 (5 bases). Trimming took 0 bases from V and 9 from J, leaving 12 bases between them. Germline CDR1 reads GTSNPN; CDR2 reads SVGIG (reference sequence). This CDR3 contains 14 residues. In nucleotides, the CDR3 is TGTGCCTGGAGTGTAAAGGGGACCCCTTCACCCCTCCACTTT. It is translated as CAWSVKGTPSPLHF.

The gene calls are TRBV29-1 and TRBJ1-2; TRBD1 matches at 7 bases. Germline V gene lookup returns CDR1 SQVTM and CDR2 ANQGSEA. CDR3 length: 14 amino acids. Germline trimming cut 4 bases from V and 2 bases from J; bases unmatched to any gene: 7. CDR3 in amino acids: CSVGGSGGNYGYTF. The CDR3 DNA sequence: TGCAGCGTTGGAGGTTCAGGGGGAAACTATGGCTACACCTTC.

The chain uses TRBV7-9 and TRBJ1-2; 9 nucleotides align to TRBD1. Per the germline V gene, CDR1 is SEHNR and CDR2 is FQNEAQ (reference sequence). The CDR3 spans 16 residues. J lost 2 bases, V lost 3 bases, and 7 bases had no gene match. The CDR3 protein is CASSFTGGASNYGYTF. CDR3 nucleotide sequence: TGTGCCAGCAGCTTTACAGGGGGCGCATCGAACTATGGCTACACCTTC.

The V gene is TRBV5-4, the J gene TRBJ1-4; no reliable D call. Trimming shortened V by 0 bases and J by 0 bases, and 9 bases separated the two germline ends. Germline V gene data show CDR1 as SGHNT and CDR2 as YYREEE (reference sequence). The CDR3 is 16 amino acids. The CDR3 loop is CASSLVATTTNEKLFF. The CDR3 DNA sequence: TGTGCCAGCAGCTTGGTGGCGACGACAACTAATGAAAAACTGTTTTTT. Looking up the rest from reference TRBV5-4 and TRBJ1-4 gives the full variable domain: ETGVTQSPTHLIKTRGQQVTLRCSSQSGHNTVSWYQQALGQGPQFIFQYYREEENGRGNFPPRFSGLQFPNYSSELNVNALELDDSALYLCASSLVATTTNEKLFFGSGTQLSVL.

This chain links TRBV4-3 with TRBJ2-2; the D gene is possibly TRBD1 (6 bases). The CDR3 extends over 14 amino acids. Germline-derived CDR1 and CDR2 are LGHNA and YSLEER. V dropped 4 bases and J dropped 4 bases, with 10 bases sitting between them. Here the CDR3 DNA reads TGCGCCAGCAGCCTGGGACACCTCACCGGGGAGCTGTTTTTT. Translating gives CASSLGHLTGELFF.

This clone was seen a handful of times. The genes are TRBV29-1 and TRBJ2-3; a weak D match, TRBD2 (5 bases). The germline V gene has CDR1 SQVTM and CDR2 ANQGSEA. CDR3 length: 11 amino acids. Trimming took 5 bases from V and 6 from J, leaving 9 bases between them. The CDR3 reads CSVKEVDTQYF. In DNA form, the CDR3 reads TGCAGCGTTAAGGAGGTGGATACGCAGTATTTT.